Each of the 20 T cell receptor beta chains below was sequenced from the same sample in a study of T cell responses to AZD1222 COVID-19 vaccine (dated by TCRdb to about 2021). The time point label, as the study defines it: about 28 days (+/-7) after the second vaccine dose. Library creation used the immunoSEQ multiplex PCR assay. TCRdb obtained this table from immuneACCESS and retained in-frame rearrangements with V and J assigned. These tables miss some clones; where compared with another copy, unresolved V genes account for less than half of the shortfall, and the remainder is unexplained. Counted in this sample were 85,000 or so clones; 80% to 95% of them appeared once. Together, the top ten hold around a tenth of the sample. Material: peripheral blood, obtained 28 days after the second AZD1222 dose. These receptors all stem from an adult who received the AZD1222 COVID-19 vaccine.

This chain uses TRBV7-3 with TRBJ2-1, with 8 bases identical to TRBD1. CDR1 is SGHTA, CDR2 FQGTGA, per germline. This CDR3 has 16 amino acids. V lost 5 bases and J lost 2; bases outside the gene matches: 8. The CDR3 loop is CASSPGTGRAYNEQFF. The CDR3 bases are TGTGCCAGCAGCCCCGGGACAGGCCGGGCCTACAATGAGCAGTTCTTC.

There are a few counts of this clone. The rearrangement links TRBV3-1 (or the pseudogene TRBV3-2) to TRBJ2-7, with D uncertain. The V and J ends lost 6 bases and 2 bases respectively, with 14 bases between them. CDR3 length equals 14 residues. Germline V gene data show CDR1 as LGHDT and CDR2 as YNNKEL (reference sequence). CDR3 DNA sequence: TGTGCCAGCAGGCCGAACTTTGGAACCTACGAGCAGTACTTC. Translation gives CASRPNFGTYEQYF.

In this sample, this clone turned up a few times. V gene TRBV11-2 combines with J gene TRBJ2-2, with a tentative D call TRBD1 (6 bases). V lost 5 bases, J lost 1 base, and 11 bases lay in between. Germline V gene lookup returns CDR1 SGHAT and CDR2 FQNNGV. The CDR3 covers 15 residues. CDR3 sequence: CASSPTGLNTGELFF. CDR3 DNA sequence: TGTGCCAGCAGCCCAACAGGGTTGAACACCGGGGAGCTGTTTTTT.

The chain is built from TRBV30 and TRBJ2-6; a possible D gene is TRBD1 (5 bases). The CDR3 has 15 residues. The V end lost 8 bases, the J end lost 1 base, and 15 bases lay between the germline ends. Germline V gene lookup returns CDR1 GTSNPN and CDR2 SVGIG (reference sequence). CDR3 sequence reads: CALGQGLSGANVLTF. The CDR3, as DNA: TGTGCCCTGGGGCAGGGCTTGTCTGGGGCCAACGTCCTGACTTTC.

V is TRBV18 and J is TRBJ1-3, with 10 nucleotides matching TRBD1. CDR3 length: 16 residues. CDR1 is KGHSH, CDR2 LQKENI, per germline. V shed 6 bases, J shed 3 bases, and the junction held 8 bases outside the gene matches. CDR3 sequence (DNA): TGTGCCAGCTCGTTATCCGGGACAGGGGTTGGAAACACCATATATTTT. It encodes CASSLSGTGVGNTIYF. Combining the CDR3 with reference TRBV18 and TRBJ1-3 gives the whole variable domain NAGVMQNPRHLVRRRGQEARLRCSPMKGHSHVYWYRQLPEEGLKFMVYLQKENIIDESGMPKERFSAEFPKEGPSILRIQQVVRGDSAAYFCASSLSGTGVGNTIYFGEGSWLTVV.

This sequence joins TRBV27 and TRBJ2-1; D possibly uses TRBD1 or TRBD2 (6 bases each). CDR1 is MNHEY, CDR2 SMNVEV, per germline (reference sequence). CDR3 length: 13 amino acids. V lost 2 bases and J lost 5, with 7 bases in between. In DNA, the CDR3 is TGTGCCAGCAGTTTAAGGGGGGACAATGAGCAGTTCTTC. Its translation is CASSLRGDNEQFF.

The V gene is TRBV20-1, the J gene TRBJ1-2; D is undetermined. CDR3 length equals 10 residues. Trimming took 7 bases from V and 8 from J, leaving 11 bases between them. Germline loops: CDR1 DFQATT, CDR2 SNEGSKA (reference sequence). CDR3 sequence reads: CSGLGYGYTF. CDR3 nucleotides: TGCAGTGGCCTAGGGTACGGCTACACCTTC.

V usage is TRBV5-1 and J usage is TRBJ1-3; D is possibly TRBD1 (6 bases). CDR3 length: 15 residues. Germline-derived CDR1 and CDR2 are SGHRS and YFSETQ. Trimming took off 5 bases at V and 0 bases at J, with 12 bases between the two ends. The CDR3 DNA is TGCGCCAGCAGTCTACAGGGTCTCTCTGGAAACACCATATATTTT. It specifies CASSLQGLSGNTIYF.

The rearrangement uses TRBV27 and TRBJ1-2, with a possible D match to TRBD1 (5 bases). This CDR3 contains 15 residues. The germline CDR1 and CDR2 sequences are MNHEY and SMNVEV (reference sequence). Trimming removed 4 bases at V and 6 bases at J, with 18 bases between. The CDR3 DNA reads TGTGCCAGCAGTTCACACCCTGGGGGAAGGGATGGCTACACCTTC. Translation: CASSSHPGGRDGYTF.

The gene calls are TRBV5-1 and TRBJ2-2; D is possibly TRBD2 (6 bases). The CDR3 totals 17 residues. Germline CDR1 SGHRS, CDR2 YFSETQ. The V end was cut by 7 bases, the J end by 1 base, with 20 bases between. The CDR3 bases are TGCGCCAGCGGCCCCCTCGTTTCGGGGGAGAACACCGGGGAGCTGTTTTTT. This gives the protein CASGPLVSGENTGELFF.

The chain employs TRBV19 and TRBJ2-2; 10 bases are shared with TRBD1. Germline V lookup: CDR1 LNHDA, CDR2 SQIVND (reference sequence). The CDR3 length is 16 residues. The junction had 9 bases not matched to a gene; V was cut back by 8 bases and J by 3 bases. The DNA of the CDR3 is TGTGCCAGTCGGAATCTGGGGACAGGGGACACCGGGGAGCTGTTTTTT. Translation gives CASRNLGTGDTGELFF. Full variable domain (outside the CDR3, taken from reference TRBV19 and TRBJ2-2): DGGITQSPKYLFRKEGQNVTLSCEQNLNHDAMYWYRQDPGQGLRLIYYSQIVNDFQKGDIAEGYSVSREKKESFPLTVTSAQKNPTAFYLCASRNLGTGDTGELFFGEGSRLTVL.

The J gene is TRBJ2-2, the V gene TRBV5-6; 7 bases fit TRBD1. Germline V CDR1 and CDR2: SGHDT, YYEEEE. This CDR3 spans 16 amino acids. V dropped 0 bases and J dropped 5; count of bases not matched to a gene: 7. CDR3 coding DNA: TGTGCCAGCAGCTTGGGGACAGGCCGTAGAACCGGGGAGCTGTTTTTT. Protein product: CASSLGTGRRTGELFF.

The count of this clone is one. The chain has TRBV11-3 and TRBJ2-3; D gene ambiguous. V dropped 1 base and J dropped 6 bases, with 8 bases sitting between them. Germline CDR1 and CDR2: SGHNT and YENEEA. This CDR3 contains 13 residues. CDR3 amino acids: CASSLGSMDTQYF. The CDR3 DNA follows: TGTGCCAGCAGCTTAGGCTCGATGGATACGCAGTATTTT. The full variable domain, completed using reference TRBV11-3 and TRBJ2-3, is EAGVVQSPRYKIIEKKQPVAFWCNPISGHNTLYWYLQNLGQGPELLIRYENEEAVDDSQLPKDRFSAERLKGVDSTLKIQPAELGDSAVYLCASSLGSMDTQYFGPGTRLTVL.

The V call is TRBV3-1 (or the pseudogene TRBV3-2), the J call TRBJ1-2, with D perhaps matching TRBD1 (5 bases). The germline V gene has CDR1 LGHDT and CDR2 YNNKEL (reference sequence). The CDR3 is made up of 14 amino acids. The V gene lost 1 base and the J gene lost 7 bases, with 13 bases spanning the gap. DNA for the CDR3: TGTGCCAGCAGCCAAGGGTGGCAGGGAGGTGGCTACACCTTC. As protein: CASSQGWQGGGYTF.

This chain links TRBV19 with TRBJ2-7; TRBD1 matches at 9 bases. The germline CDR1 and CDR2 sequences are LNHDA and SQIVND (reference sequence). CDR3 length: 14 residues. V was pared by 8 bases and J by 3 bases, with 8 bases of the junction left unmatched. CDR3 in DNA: TGTGCCAGTGAAGCTACAGGGGGCATCTACGAGCAGTACTTC. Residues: CASEATGGIYEQYF.

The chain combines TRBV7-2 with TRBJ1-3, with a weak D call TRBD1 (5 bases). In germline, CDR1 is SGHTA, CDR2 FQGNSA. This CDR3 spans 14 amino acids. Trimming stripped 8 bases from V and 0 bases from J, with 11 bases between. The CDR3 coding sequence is TGTGCCAGCGCCACAGGTCTCTCTGGAAACACCATATATTTT. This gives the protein CASATGLSGNTIYF.

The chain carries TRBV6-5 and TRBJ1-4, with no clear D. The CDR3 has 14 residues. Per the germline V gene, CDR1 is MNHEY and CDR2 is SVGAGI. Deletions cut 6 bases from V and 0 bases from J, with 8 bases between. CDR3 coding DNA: TGTGCCAGCAGCGGACCACCAACTAATGAAAAACTGTTTTTT. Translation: CASSGPPTNEKLFF.

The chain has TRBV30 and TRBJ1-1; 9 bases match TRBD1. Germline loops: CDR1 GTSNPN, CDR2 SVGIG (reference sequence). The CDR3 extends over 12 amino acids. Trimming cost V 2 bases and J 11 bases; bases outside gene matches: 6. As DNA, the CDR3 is TGTGCCTGGAGTTTCGACAGGGGGGAGGCTTTCTTT. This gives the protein CAWSFDRGEAFF.

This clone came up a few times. CDR3 residues: CAWSTNRGETEAFF. Here the CDR3 DNA reads TGTGCCTGGAGTACTAACAGGGGGGAAACTGAAGCTTTCTTT. V is TRBV30 and J is TRBJ1-1, with TRBD1 identical over 8 bases. Germline V CDR1 and CDR2: GTSNPN, SVGIG (reference sequence). This CDR3 has 14 amino acids. J gave up 5 bases and V 2 bases, and 7 bases lay outside the gene matches.

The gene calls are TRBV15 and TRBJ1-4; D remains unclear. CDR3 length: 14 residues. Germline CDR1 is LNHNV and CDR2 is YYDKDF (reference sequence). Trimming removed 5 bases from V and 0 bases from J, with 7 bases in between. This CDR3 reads CATSFTTTNEKLFF. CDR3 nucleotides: TGTGCCACCAGCTTCACGACAACTAATGAAAAACTGTTTTTT.